A selection of T cell receptor beta chains follows, all from one sample in a study of cytomegalovirus exposure and HLA in healthy donors. TCRdb's table, derived via immunoSEQ multiplex PCR, lists solely in-frame clones and lacks some. The repertoire has a few hundred thousand clones, around 83% of them found once; the top ten carry roughly 1.5%. Source material: PBMCs. Every receptor here comes from a girl aged 5-17 years in good health and CMV-seronegative. Each CDR3 is given with its conserved first and last residue. D genes are given only for firm matches. Clone size is stated in some rows and not others, as once, few, many or a class when expanded.

>TRBV7-2|TRBJ2-2|.|TRBD1
TGTGCCAGCAGCTTGGGGGACAGACCGAACACCGGGGAGCTGTTTTTT
CASSLGDRPNTGELFF
>TRBV27|TRBJ2-1|.|.
TGTGCCAGCGGGGGGGCGTTCTACAATGAGCAGTTCTTC
CASGGAFYNEQFF
>TRBV18|TRBJ1-2|.|TRBD1
TGTGCCAGCTCACCAAGGGGACAGGGGGCGAATGGCTACACCTTC
CASSPRGQGANGYTF
>TRBV7-9|TRBJ1-2|.|TRBD1
TGTGCCAGCAGCCTCTCGGGACAGGGGCTTAAGGGCTACACCTTC
CASSLSGQGLKGYTF
>TRBV6-5|TRBJ1-5|.|TRBD1
TGTGCCAGCAGTTACGGACAGGGGAATCAGCCCCAGCATTTT
CASSYGQGNQPQHF
>TRBV7-6|TRBJ2-7|.|TRBD2
TGTGCCAGCAGCCCCGGGGGGGGGCCCACTCCCTACGAGCAGTACTTC
CASSPGGGPTPYEQYF
>TRBV5-6|TRBJ1-5|few|.
TGTGCCAGCAGCCGTCGCGGGTCCCTCCAACCCCAGCATTTT
CASSRRGSLQPQHF
>TRBV6-5|TRBJ1-1|few|.
TGTGCCAGCAGATCAACGGGGCGAGGAGGGGAAGCTTTCTTT
CASRSTGRGGEAFF
>TRBV19|TRBJ1-4|.|TRBD1
TGTGCCAGTAGTATCGCGGGACAGGGAAATGAAAAACTGTTTTTT
CASSIAGQGNEKLFF
>TRBV5-6|TRBJ2-7|few|TRBD1
TGTGCCAGCAGCTTGTACAGGGGCTCCTACGAGCAGTACTTC
CASSLYRGSYEQYF
>TRBV4-1|TRBJ2-1|.|.
TGCGCCAGCAGCCAAGAAGTCAGGGACACGGACTACAATGAGCAGTTCTTC
CASSQEVRDTDYNEQFF
>TRBV28|TRBJ2-7|.|TRBD2
TGTGCCAGCGCCAGCCGACTAGCGGGAGGCTACGAGCAGTACTTC
CASASRLAGGYEQYF
>TRBV6-5|TRBJ2-2|.|.
TGTGCCAGCAGTACAGGCACCGGGGAGCTGTTTTTT
CASSTGTGELFF
>TRBV25-1|TRBJ2-7|.|TRBD2
TGTGCCAGCAGTGTCGGGACTAGCGGGAGACTCTACGAGCAGTACTTC
CASSVGTSGRLYEQYF
>TRBV4-2|TRBJ1-1|.|.
TGTGCCAGCAGCTATCAGGGGAAGGGGAACACTGAAGCTTTCTTT
CASSYQGKGNTEAFF
>TRBV28|TRBJ1-2|.|.
TGTGCCAGCAGCCACGAAGGCGGCTATGGCTACACCTTC
CASSHEGGYGYTF
>TRBV7-8|TRBJ1-1|.|TRBD1
TGTGCCAGCAGCCAGAGGGTGATTAGGGCAGCAGACAGGGGGTACCCCGAAGCTTTCTTT
CASSQRVIRAADRGYPEAFF
>TRBV7-2|TRBJ1-3|once|.
TGTGCCAGCAGCTTTCGCAGCTCTGGAAACACCATATATTTT
CASSFRSSGNTIYF
>TRBV10-3|TRBJ2-3|few|.
TGTGCCATCAGAAACAGGGACGTTAGCACAGATACGCAGTATTTT
CAIRNRDVSTDTQYF
>TRBV4-1|TRBJ2-1|.|.
TGCGCCAGCAGCCAAGAGGGCAGGGGCGAGCTTTACAATGAGCAGTTCTTC
CASSQEGRGELYNEQFF
>TRBV15|TRBJ2-7|.|.
TGTGCCACCAGCCCAGGGTACTCCTACGAGCAGTACTTC
CATSPGYSYEQYF
>TRBV5-1|TRBJ2-1|.|.
TGCGCCAGCGGCCGAGGCAGGGAAATACCCAATGAGCAGTTCTTC
CASGRGREIPNEQFF
>TRBV19|TRBJ2-2|.|.
TGTGCCAGTAGTATAACAGGAATGAACACCGGGGAGCTGTTTTTT
CASSITGMNTGELFF
>TRBV9|TRBJ1-2|.|.
TGTGCCAGCAGCCCTCCAGGGTTATTAAACTATGGCTACACCTTC
CASSPPGLLNYGYTF
>TRBV19|TRBJ1-2|.|.
TGTGCCAGTAGTATAGCATTCGGACAGCGTTTCTATGGCTACACCTTC
CASSIAFGQRFYGYTF
>TRBV7-9|TRBJ1-3|.|.
TGTGCCAGCAGCCCGAGGACAGTGACTGGAAACACCATATATTTT
CASSPRTVTGNTIYF
>TRBV5-1|TRBJ2-6|.|.
TGCGCCAGCAGCCTTTCAGGGGCCGGGGCCAACGTCCTGACTTTC
CASSLSGAGANVLTF
>TRBV28|TRBJ2-1|.|TRBD1
TGTGCCAGCGAAGGACAGGGTATAGTCAATGAGCAGTTCTTC
CASEGQGIVNEQFF
>TRBV6-7|TRBJ1-6|.|.
TGTGCCAGCAGTTTCCGGTATTCACCCCTCCACTTT
CASSFRYSPLHF
>TRBV10-3|TRBJ1-1|.|.
TGTGCCATCAGTAAGCATCCAGGGGCGGACACTGAAGCTTTCTTT
CAISKHPGADTEAFF
>TRBV7-8|TRBJ1-5|.|.
TGTGCCAGCAGCTTAGCGCTAATTAGAGAAAATCAGCCCCAGCATTTT
CASSLALIRENQPQHF
>TRBV9|TRBJ2-4|.|TRBD2
TGTGCCAGCAGCGTTGGCCAGCTAGCGGGAGAAAAAAACATTCAGTACTTC
CASSVGQLAGEKNIQYF
>TRBV2|TRBJ2-3|.|.
TGTGCCAGCAGACTCACTAGCACAGATACGCAGTATTTT
CASRLTSTDTQYF
>TRBV4-1|TRBJ2-7|.|TRBD1
TGCGCCAGCAGCCAAGTAAAGGGACAGGGCTACGAGCAGTACTTC
CASSQVKGQGYEQYF
>TRBV4-2|TRBJ2-3|once|.
TGTGCCAGCAGCCAAGAGCGGAACACAGATACGCAGTATTTT
CASSQERNTDTQYF